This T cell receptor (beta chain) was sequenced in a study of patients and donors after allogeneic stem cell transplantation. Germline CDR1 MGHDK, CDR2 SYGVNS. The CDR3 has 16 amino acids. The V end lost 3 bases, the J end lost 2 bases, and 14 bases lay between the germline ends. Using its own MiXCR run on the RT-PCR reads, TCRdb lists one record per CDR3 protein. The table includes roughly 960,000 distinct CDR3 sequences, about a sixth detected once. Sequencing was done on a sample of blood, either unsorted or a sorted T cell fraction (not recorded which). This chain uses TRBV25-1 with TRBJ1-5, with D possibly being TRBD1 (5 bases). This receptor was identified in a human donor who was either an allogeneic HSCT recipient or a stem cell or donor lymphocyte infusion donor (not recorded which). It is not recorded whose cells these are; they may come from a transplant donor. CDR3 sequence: CASSERGGTGNQPQHF. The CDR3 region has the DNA TGTGCCAGCAGTGAGCGAGGAGGGACGGGCAATCAGCCCCAGCATTTT.